This passage covers 26 T cell receptor beta chains from one sample sequenced in a study of cytomegalovirus exposure and HLA in healthy donors (dated by TCRdb to about 2017). Library prep was done by the immunoSEQ multiplex PCR assay. TCRdb took this table from immuneACCESS and kept in-frame rearrangements with V and J called. Such tables lack part of the clones; where checked against another copy, unresolved V genes explain under half of the gap, and the rest is unexplained. The sample profile shows 150,000 to 200,000 clones; 85% of them were found once. About a sixth of the sample is taken by the ten largest. Sequenced: PBMCs. These receptors all come from a young man in good health and CMV-seropositive.

The chain links TRBV27 to TRBJ2-6; D may be TRBD1 (5 bases). The CDR3 is made up of 14 amino acids. In germline, CDR1 is MNHEY, CDR2 SMNVEV (reference sequence). The V end was cut by 7 bases, the J end by 2 bases, with 9 bases between. CDR3 region: CASKGATGANVLTF. In DNA, the CDR3 is TGTGCCAGCAAAGGGGCTACTGGGGCCAACGTCCTGACTTTC.

This clone showed up just a few times. The V call is TRBV28, the J call TRBJ1-1; 7 positions match TRBD1. Germline loops: CDR1 MDHEN, CDR2 SYDVKM. The CDR3 has 13 amino acids. J lost 6 bases, V lost 7 bases, and 8 bases had no gene match. The CDR3 is CASNLQGEPEAFF. The CDR3 DNA is TGTGCCAGCAACCTCCAGGGGGAGCCTGAAGCTTTCTTT. The whole variable domain, filled in from reference TRBV28 and TRBJ1-1, reads DVKVTQSSRYLVKRTGEKVFLECVQDMDHENMFWYRQDPGLGLRLIYFSYDVKMKEKGDIPEGYSVSREKKERFSLILESASTNQTSMYLCASNLQGEPEAFFGQGTRLTVV.

As DNA, the CDR3 is TGTGCCAGCGCTTGGGACAGGGGGCTCGGGCTCTCTGGGGCCAACGTCCTGACTTTC. Its protein is CASAWDRGLGLSGANVLTF. The gene calls are TRBV28 and TRBJ2-6; 12 bases map to TRBD1. The CDR3 contains 19 residues. Trimming cost V 8 bases and J 0 bases; bases outside gene matches: 11. Germline values: CDR1 MDHEN, CDR2 SYDVKM.

V usage is TRBV6-5 and J usage is TRBJ1-4, with TRBD1 as a possible D gene (5 bases). Trimming cost V 2 bases and J 0 bases, with 7 bases left between them. The CDR3 loop spans 15 amino acids. Looked up from germline, CDR1 is MNHEY and CDR2 is SVGAGI. The CDR3 is CASSYMTATNEKLFF. The CDR3 bases are TGTGCCAGCAGTTACATGACAGCAACTAATGAAAAACTGTTTTTT.

The rearrangement uses TRBV4-1 and TRBJ2-5, with 7 positions matching TRBD2. This CDR3 spans 17 amino acids. V was pared by 0 bases and J by 5 bases, with 12 bases of the junction left unmatched. Looked up from germline, CDR1 is MGHRA and CDR2 is YSYEKL. CDR3 sequence (DNA): TGCGCCAGCAGCCAAGACTTTTCTGGGCGGGGGATTGAGACCCAGTACTTC. Translating it yields CASSQDFSGRGIETQYF.

Worth noting for this clone: The sample contains more than one DNA sequence encoding this CDR3. The chain links TRBV5-4 to TRBJ2-7; 8 nucleotides agree with TRBD1. There are 15 residues in the CDR3. J gave up 1 base and V 2 bases, and 5 bases lay outside the gene matches. Germline V lookup: CDR1 SGHNT, CDR2 YYREEE (reference sequence). The CDR3 bases are TGTGCCAGCAGCTTAGGACAGGGAGCATCCTACGAGCAGTACTTC. Its protein is CASSLGQGASYEQYF.

The CDR3 DNA follows: TGTGCCAGCAGCTTGGTTAGCGGGGGGCCGGGGGAGCAGTTCTTC. Translated, it gives CASSLVSGGPGEQFF. This sequence joins TRBV5-4 and TRBJ2-1; TRBD2 matches at 10 bases. Germline CDR1 SGHNT, CDR2 YYREEE (reference sequence). After removal of 0 bases from V and 10 bases from J, the junction contained 7 bases not matched to a gene. The CDR3 runs to 15 residues.

The J gene is TRBJ2-7, the V gene TRBV27; D not certain. The CDR3 consists of 13 residues. Trimming took 0 bases from V and 1 from J, leaving 4 bases between them. From germline, CDR1 is MNHEY and CDR2 SMNVEV (reference sequence). CDR3 nucleotide sequence: TGTGCCAGCAGTTTATCACTTTCCTACGAGCAGTACTTC. It yields the protein CASSLSLSYEQYF.

The chain couples TRBV28 to TRBJ1-5; 7 bases match TRBD1. Per germline, CDR1 MDHEN and CDR2 SYDVKM. There are 16 residues in the CDR3. J lost 6 bases, V lost 3 bases, and 11 bases had no gene match. Here the CDR3 reads CASSFGGRGIGQPQHF. As DNA, the CDR3 is TGTGCCAGCAGTTTTGGTGGCAGGGGGATTGGTCAGCCCCAGCATTTT.

This chain connects TRBV6-1 to TRBJ2-5; D is uncertain. The CDR3 length is 13 residues. Germline values: CDR1 MNHNS, CDR2 SASEGT. V lost 6 bases to trimming and J lost 4 bases, with 12 bases between them. The CDR3 bases are TGTGCCAGCAGAGATGGAGTACGAGAGACCCAGTACTTC. This gives the protein CASRDGVRETQYF.

The chain uses TRBV2 and TRBJ2-1; 12 bases are shared with TRBD2. This CDR3 contains 15 residues. Trimming at V came to 4 bases and at J to 9 bases, leaving 7 bases not matched to a gene. Germline V CDR1 and CDR2: SNHLY, FYNNEI. This chain's CDR3 is CASSAGLAGSSEQFF. The CDR3 DNA sequence: TGTGCCAGCAGTGCCGGACTAGCGGGAAGTAGTGAGCAGTTCTTC.

CDR3 DNA: TGTGCCAGCAGCTTGGACCCCGGGTCCTACGAGCAGTACTTC. Its translation is CASSLDPGSYEQYF. The chain uses TRBV5-4 and TRBJ2-7; no clear D gene. Germline V CDR1 and CDR2: SGHNT, YYREEE (reference sequence). This CDR3 is 14 amino acids long. V lost 0 bases to trimming and J lost 1 base, with 8 bases between them. Complete variable domain (other parts from reference TRBV5-4 and TRBJ2-7): ETGVTQSPTHLIKTRGQQVTLRCSSQSGHNTVSWYQQALGQGPQFIFQYYREEENGRGNFPPRFSGLQFPNYSSELNVNALELDDSALYLCASSLDPGSYEQYFGPGTRLTVT.

As DNA, the CDR3 is TGTGCCAGCAGTGCCCTGACGGGGGGGCCTCATGAGCAGTTCTTC. This encodes CASSALTGGPHEQFF. The gene calls are TRBV6-1 and TRBJ2-1; 8 bases line up with TRBD2. Per germline, CDR1 MNHNS and CDR2 SASEGT. Unmatched junction bases numbered 10, after V lost 4 bases and J lost 8 bases. CDR3 length equals 15 residues.

The chain is built from TRBV19 and TRBJ1-6, with TRBD1 matching 7 bases. V lost 5 bases and J lost 12; bases outside the gene matches: 10. This CDR3 is 14 amino acids long. The germline V gene encodes CDR1 LNHDA and CDR2 SQIVND (reference sequence). The CDR3, as DNA: TGTGCCAGTAGTGCTCTCGACAGGGCCGTACCCCTCCACTTT. This codes for CASSALDRAVPLHF.

As to this clone: The junction departs from the called germline gene at one end, perhaps through a read error. The same CDR3 can be traced to other DNA sequences in this sample. The chain employs TRBV27 and TRBJ2-7, with D tentatively TRBD1 (6 bases). Germline-derived CDR1 and CDR2 are MNHEY and SMNVEV (reference sequence). This CDR3 comprises 14 residues. The CDR3 nucleotides are TGTGCCAGCAGCCCTCAGGGGCAACCCTACGAGCAGTATTTC. Translation gives CASSPQGQPYEQYF.

This clone turned up a few times. The V gene is TRBV5-1, the J gene TRBJ1-5; 8 bases agree with TRBD1. The germline V gene has CDR1 SGHRS and CDR2 YFSETQ. The trim removed 3 bases at V and 2 bases at J, leaving 7 bases unmatched. The CDR3 is 16 amino acids. The CDR3 region is CASSSGQGERNQPQHF. CDR3 nucleotides: TGCGCCAGCAGCTCCGGACAGGGCGAACGCAATCAGCCCCAGCATTTT.

This rearrangement joins TRBV2 to TRBJ2-2; D is possibly TRBD2 (5 bases). This CDR3 is built from 14 residues. V lost 6 bases to trimming and J lost 4 bases, with 12 bases between them. Germline CDR1 is SNHLY and CDR2 is FYNNEI. The CDR3 DNA reads as TGTGCCAGCAGAAGCGGTTCGGTCACCGGGGAGCTGTTTTTT. Its translation is CASRSGSVTGELFF.

The chain links TRBV27 to TRBJ2-7; TRBD2 matches at 7 bases. The J segment lost 5 bases and the V segment lost 3 bases, leaving 10 bases of the junction unmatched. The CDR3 contains 15 residues. Germline V CDR1 and CDR2: MNHEY, SMNVEV (reference sequence). The CDR3 reads CASSFGGDGGDEQYF. The CDR3 DNA reads as TGTGCCAGCAGTTTCGGTGGGGATGGGGGGGACGAGCAGTACTTC.

The chain carries TRBV28 and TRBJ2-7; 9 bases line up with TRBD1. V shed 4 bases, J shed 4 bases, and the junction held 8 bases outside the gene matches. The germline CDR1 and CDR2 sequences are MDHEN and SYDVKM. The CDR3 is 15 amino acids. CDR3 nucleotide sequence: TGTGCCAGCAGTTCTAGTTCACAGGGGGCGTACGAGCAGTACTTC. Translation gives CASSSSSQGAYEQYF.

CDR3 coding DNA: TGTGCCAGCAGTTTAGGCCCGGGAACCAAAAACATTCAGTACTTC. It encodes CASSLGPGTKNIQYF. J is TRBJ2-4 and V is TRBV28; tentatively, D is TRBD2 (5 bases). The CDR3 length is 15 residues. The germline V and J ends were trimmed by 2 bases and 2 bases, with 10 bases remaining between them. The germline V gene encodes CDR1 MDHEN and CDR2 SYDVKM.

The gene calls are TRBV2 and TRBJ1-2, with TRBD1 identical over 7 bases. Germline CDR1 reads SNHLY; CDR2 reads FYNNEI. Trimming cost V 8 bases and J 8 bases; bases outside gene matches: 11. This CDR3 has 13 residues. The CDR3 coding sequence is TGTGCCAGCCAACAGGGGCAGGGAGGCGGCTACACCTTC. Protein sequence: CASQQGQGGGYTF.

V and J are TRBV6-5 and TRBJ1-2; 9 positions agree with TRBD1. The CDR3 sequence is 15 residues long. With V trimmed by 4 bases and J by 3 bases, 6 bases remained unmatched. CDR1 and CDR2 (germline): MNHEY, SVGAGI. In DNA, the CDR3 is TGTGCCAGCAGTTCCGGACAGGGGAAAGACTATGGCTACACCTTC. Its protein product is CASSSGQGKDYGYTF.

The chain has TRBV28 and TRBJ2-2; D gene unclear. Germline V gene sequence: CDR1 MDHEN, CDR2 SYDVKM. This CDR3 is 11 amino acids long. V lost 8 bases, J lost 6 bases, and 7 bases lay in between. In DNA, the CDR3 is TGTGCCAGCGGCCCCCCCGGGGAGCTGTTTTTT. It encodes CASGPPGELFF.

This clone has just a few counts. The J gene is TRBJ2-2, the V gene TRBV30, with D possibly matching TRBD2 (7 bases). The CDR3 is made up of 15 amino acids. Germline assignment: CDR1 GTSNPN and CDR2 SVGIG (reference sequence). Trimming cost V 1 base and J 7 bases, with 16 bases left between them. CDR3: CAWSGGGLGGGELFF. The CDR3, as DNA: TGTGCCTGGAGTGGCGGGGGCCTTGGGGGCGGGGAGCTGTTTTTT. Supplemented by reference TRBV30 and TRBJ2-2, the full variable domain reads SQTIHQWPATLVQPVGSPLSLECTVEGTSNPNLYWYRQAAGRGLQLLFYSVGIGQISSEVPQNLSASRPQDRQFILSSKKLLLSDSGFYLCAWSGGGLGGGELFFGEGSRLTVL.

Only one count was recorded for this clone. The chain links TRBV4-1 to TRBJ2-2; D is possibly TRBD2 (5 bases). CDR3 length: 16 amino acids. The germline V gene has CDR1 MGHRA and CDR2 YSYEKL. Trimming left V 1 base short and J 0 bases short, with 9 bases between. CDR3 sequence reads: CASSQGGRPNTGELFF. For the CDR3, the DNA is TGCGCCAGCAGCCAAGGAGGGCGCCCGAACACCGGGGAGCTGTTTTTT.

This clone came up once. The chain employs TRBV6-6 and TRBJ1-4; 9 nucleotides agree with TRBD1. With 6 bases clipped from V and 7 bases from J, the junction kept 9 bases outside the gene matches. Germline V lookup: CDR1 MNHNY, CDR2 SVGAGI (reference sequence). The CDR3 totals 15 residues. CDR3: CASSRNRGPSEKLFF. The CDR3 nucleotides read TGTGCCAGCAGCCGAAACAGGGGGCCGAGTGAAAAACTGTTTTTT.